This passage covers 15 T cell receptor beta chains from one sample sequenced in a study of blood T cell repertoires in COVID-19. Assay: immunoSEQ multiplex PCR; the TCRdb copy retains only in-frame clones and omits some. The table includes 85,000 to 130,000 clones, roughly 80% detected once. The sequencing input was peripheral blood. The receptor source for this set is a man aged 55 to 70 with acute or convalescent COVID-19.

The CDR3 spells CASKSGGGKNEQFF. In DNA form, the CDR3 reads TGTGCCAGCAAGTCGGGAGGGGGAAAAAATGAGCAGTTCTTC. The chain uses TRBV28 and TRBJ2-1; TRBD2 aligns across 8 bases. With 7 bases clipped from V and 7 bases from J, the junction kept 9 bases outside the gene matches. Germline V lookup: CDR1 MDHEN, CDR2 SYDVKM. This CDR3 region has 14 residues. The entire variable domain, with the rest obtained from reference TRBV28 and TRBJ2-1, is as follows: DVKVTQSSRYLVKRTGEKVFLECVQDMDHENMFWYRQDPGLGLRLIYFSYDVKMKEKGDIPEGYSVSREKKERFSLILESASTNQTSMYLCASKSGGGKNEQFFGPGTRLTVL.

This sequence joins TRBV5-4 and TRBJ1-1; the match to TRBD1 covers 7 bases. The CDR3 is 13 amino acids. The J segment lost 9 bases and the V segment lost 3 bases, leaving 8 bases of the junction unmatched. The germline gives CDR1 SGHNT, CDR2 YYREEE (reference sequence). The CDR3 loop is CASSSTGADKAFF. CDR3 nucleotide sequence: TGTGCCAGCAGCTCAACAGGGGCGGATAAAGCTTTCTTT.

The CDR3 bases are TGTGCCAGCAGCGAGAGGTTCTCTGGAAACACCATATATTTT. Residues: CASSERFSGNTIYF. The chain couples TRBV9 to TRBJ1-3; no reliable D call. The CDR3 extends over 14 amino acids. The V end lost 3 bases, the J end lost 0 bases, and 7 bases lay between the germline ends. Looked up from germline, CDR1 is SGDLS and CDR2 is YYNGEE.

The chain has TRBV28 and TRBJ1-3; 7 bases align to TRBD1. The CDR3 covers 14 residues. The V gene's germline CDR1 is MDHEN and CDR2 SYDVKM. The V gene end was trimmed by 10 bases and the J gene end by 0 bases; junction bases not matched to a gene: 6. CDR3 region: CATANRGSGNTIYF. CDR3 bases: TGTGCCACCGCAAACAGGGGCTCTGGAAACACCATATATTTT. Combining the CDR3 with reference TRBV28 and TRBJ1-3 gives the whole variable domain DVKVTQSSRYLVKRTGEKVFLECVQDMDHENMFWYRQDPGLGLRLIYFSYDVKMKEKGDIPEGYSVSREKKERFSLILESASTNQTSMYLCATANRGSGNTIYFGEGSWLTVV.

This clone was found a few times. The chain employs TRBV27 and TRBJ2-1, with 9 nucleotides matching TRBD2. The germline gives CDR1 MNHEY, CDR2 SMNVEV (reference sequence). The CDR3 loop spans 17 amino acids. The junction had 12 bases not matched to a gene; V was cut back by 6 bases and J by 3 bases. The CDR3 nucleotides are TGTGCCAGCAGCCTCACTCGCGGGAGGGCCCTCTACAATGAGCAGTTCTTC. Protein: CASSLTRGRALYNEQFF.

The V and J genes are TRBV5-6 and TRBJ1-2, with no clear D. Germline CDR1 reads SGHDT; CDR2 reads YYEEEE. The V end lost 2 bases, the J end lost 4 bases, and 9 bases lay between the germline ends. The CDR3 is 13 residues long. CDR3 nucleotides: TGTGCCAGCAGCTTTGGAGAAACCTATGGCTACACCTTC. Protein sequence: CASSFGETYGYTF.

The CDR3 region is CASSLGPGEKTYEQYF. The CDR3, as DNA: TGCGCCAGCAGCCTAGGCCCGGGAGAAAAGACGTACGAGCAGTACTTC. The V gene is TRBV5-1, the J gene TRBJ2-7; weak D call: TRBD2 (6 bases). V lost 4 bases, J lost 4 bases, and 21 bases lay in between. There are 16 residues in the CDR3. Germline V lookup: CDR1 SGHRS, CDR2 YFSETQ.

The rearrangement joins TRBV27 to TRBJ1-2; TRBD1 aligns across 8 bases. Germline V gene sequence: CDR1 MNHEY, CDR2 SMNVEV (reference sequence). The V and J ends lost 6 bases and 4 bases, in that order; junction bases with no gene match: 7. The CDR3 is 14 amino acids. The CDR3 DNA follows: TGTGCCAGCAGGCTCAACAGGGGGAGCTATGGCTACACCTTC. Protein sequence: CASRLNRGSYGYTF.

This sequence joins TRBV2 and TRBJ2-1, with TRBD1 matching over 10 bases. Germline lookup yields CDR1 SNHLY and CDR2 FYNNEI. CDR3 length: 13 residues. V lost 6 bases, J lost 7 bases, and 3 bases stayed unmatched. For the CDR3, the DNA is TGTGCCAGCAGGCGGGACAGGGGAAATGAGCAGTTCTTC. The encoded protein is CASRRDRGNEQFF.

The V and J genes are TRBV19 and TRBJ2-7, with 8 bases matching TRBD2. This CDR3 has 12 amino acids. The V gene end was trimmed by 10 bases and the J gene end by 3 bases; junction bases not matched to a gene: 5. Germline values: CDR1 LNHDA, CDR2 SQIVND (reference sequence). The CDR3 spells CAKHREGYEQYV. The CDR3, as DNA: TGTGCCAAACACCGGGAGGGCTACGAGCAGTACGTC.

The V and J genes are TRBV7-9 and TRBJ1-6; D is undetermined. This CDR3 is built from 14 residues. The germline CDR1 and CDR2 sequences are SEHNR and FQNEAQ (reference sequence). Between the trimmed V and J ends, which lost 0 bases and 6 bases, there was a span of 6 bases. The CDR3 region has the DNA TGTGCCAGCAGCTTAGCCCAGATTAATTCACCCCTCCACTTT. Amino acids: CASSLAQINSPLHF.

The chain combines TRBV5-1 with TRBJ2-6, with TRBD1 identical over 7 bases. After removal of 0 bases from V and 0 bases from J, the junction contained 6 bases not matched to a gene. In germline, CDR1 is SGHRS, CDR2 YFSETQ. This CDR3 spans 18 amino acids. The CDR3 loop reads CASSLGGTVGSGANVLTF. DNA for the CDR3: TGCGCCAGCAGCTTGGGAGGGACAGTGGGCTCTGGGGCCAACGTCCTGACTTTC.

This chain connects TRBV9 to TRBJ1-6; 8 positions agree with TRBD1. This CDR3 region has 17 residues. Germline V gives CDR1 SGDLS, CDR2 YYNGEE. J was trimmed by 3 bases and V by 3 bases; bases with no gene match: 8. The CDR3 sequence: CASSAPRTGRYNSPLHF. CDR3 DNA sequence: TGTGCCAGCAGCGCCCCGCGGACAGGGCGCTATAATTCACCCCTCCACTTT.

The CDR3 coding sequence is TGTGCCAGCAGCTTAGGGGACAGCTATGGCTACACCTTC. This encodes CASSLGDSYGYTF. V gene TRBV13 combines with J gene TRBJ1-2, with D possibly TRBD1 on 6 matching bases. The CDR3 consists of 13 residues. Per the germline V gene, CDR1 is PRHDT and CDR2 is FYEKMQ (reference sequence). Trimming took 0 bases from V and 4 from J, leaving 6 bases between them.

This chain connects TRBV28 to TRBJ1-1; possible D gene TRBD1, 6 bases. Between the trimmed V and J ends, which lost 5 bases and 3 bases, there was a span of 13 bases. Germline CDR1 MDHEN, CDR2 SYDVKM. CDR3 length: 14 residues. Here the CDR3 DNA reads TGTGCCAGCAGTCCCCCGGGGGGCTACACTGAAGCTTTCTTT. Protein product: CASSPPGGYTEAFF. Supplemented by reference TRBV28 and TRBJ1-1, the full variable domain reads DVKVTQSSRYLVKRTGEKVFLECVQDMDHENMFWYRQDPGLGLRLIYFSYDVKMKEKGDIPEGYSVSREKKERFSLILESASTNQTSMYLCASSPPGGYTEAFFGQGTRLTVV.